This TCR beta chain appears in the sequencing data of a study of beta chain features in type 1 diabetes. As for the study in general: Researchers looked at around 100 million sorted cells across all samples. Findings of the study overall: Shorter TCRB CDR3s, moderately but significantly so, marked every one of the four CD4+ subsets in Type 1 diabetes patients. A potential influence of HLA type upon TCRB rearrangement remained unresolved herein.

Germline CDR1 SGHRS, CDR2 YFSETQ. Trimming removed 2 bases at V and 1 base at J, with 6 bases between. The CDR3 runs 13 residues. A word on this clone: The antigen remains undetermined. This sample also contains other DNA sequences that code for the same CDR3.

Sorting that relied on CD45RO/CCR7/CD25/CD127/CD95/CD27 yielded CD4+ naive, central memory, regulatory and stem cell-like memory cells. Of the isolated RNA, all was reverse transcribed, and so the sequenced material was expressed TCRB transcripts. Naive, central memory and regulatory T cell samples averaged approximately 3.9 million immunoSEQ reads each. The repertoire was sequenced with immunoSEQ multiplex PCR; TCRdb's copy has only in-frame clones and lacks some. The sample lists roughly 150,000 clones; 7.8% were seen once. The receptor was isolated from a woman aged 40 to 50 with type 1 diabetes. The chain employs TRBV5-1 and TRBJ1-1; D call uncertain. Sequenced material: central memory CD4+ T cells from blood. CDR3 nucleotide sequence: TGCGCCAGCAGCTTCTCAGGGAACACTGAAGCTTTCTTT. Translation: CASSFSGNTEAFF.